One and the same sample provided the 17 T cell receptor beta chains below, sequenced in a study of response to subunit inactivated influenza vaccine. TCRdb used MiXCR to reprocess the RT-PCR reads, holding one entry per CDR3 protein. This sample has about 540,000 distinct CDR3 sequences, with 20% to 25% found just once. These same records also appear under a second study, on T cells expressing NK-cell markers. That paper notes: Researchers built TCR beta cDNA using 5'RACE template switching with UMIs.

Sequenced material: CD4+ T cells sorted from PBMCs, taken roughly 12 days after vaccination. All receptors derive from a man between 45 and 60 years old who received an inactivated influenza vaccine.

The V gene is TRBV9, the J gene TRBJ2-3; a possible D gene is TRBD1 (5 bases). CDR3 length equals 13 residues. The germline gives CDR1 SGDLS, CDR2 YYNGEE. With 0 bases removed from V and 5 bases from J, the gap between germline ends came to 7 bases. The DNA of the CDR3 is TGTGCCAGCAGCGTAGATAGGGGAGATACGCAGTATTTT. Its protein is CASSVDRGDTQYF.

This clonotype was detected ten times or more. V usage is TRBV25-1 and J usage is TRBJ1-2; D is undetermined. Germline loops: CDR1 MGHDK, CDR2 SYGVNS. V lost 1 base, J lost 4 bases, and 7 bases lay in between. The CDR3 totals 13 residues. CDR3 bases: TGTGCCAGCAGTGAATCTAGTCTCTATGGCTACACCTTC. The encoded protein is CASSESSLYGYTF.

The gene calls are TRBV7-2 and TRBJ1-2; TRBD1 matches 9 bases. CDR3 length: 13 amino acids. CDR1 is SGHTA and CDR2 is FQGNSA in the germline V gene. V was pared by 5 bases and J by 8 bases, with 6 bases of the junction left unmatched. The CDR3 protein is CASSRWTGDGYTF. The DNA of the CDR3 is TGTGCCAGCAGCCGTTGGACAGGGGACGGCTACACCTTC.

In nucleotides, the CDR3 is TGCAGTGCTAGACTTCAACCGGATTCACCCCTCCACTTT. The encoded protein is CSARLQPDSPLHF. The chain carries TRBV20-1 and TRBJ1-6; D ambiguous. Per the germline V gene, CDR1 is DFQATT and CDR2 is SNEGSKA (reference sequence). Between the trimmed V and J ends, which lost 2 bases and 8 bases, there was a span of 10 bases. CDR3 length: 13 amino acids.

This clonotype was observed at least ten times. The chain links TRBV12-3 or TRBV12-4 to TRBJ1-2; D is perhaps TRBD1 (5 bases). The CDR3 runs to 14 residues. V lost 4 bases, J lost 1 base, and 10 bases lay in between. In DNA, the CDR3 is TGTGCCAGCAGTTCCATAGGGGTTAACTATGGCTACACCTTC. Translation gives CASSSIGVNYGYTF.

The chain joins TRBV6-5 to TRBJ2-1; D perhaps matches TRBD2 (7 bases). Trimming cost V 5 bases and J 5 bases, with 16 bases left between them. Germline V gene sequence: CDR1 MNHEY, CDR2 SVGAGI. There are 15 residues in the CDR3. CDR3 nucleotide sequence: TGTGCCAGCAGTCATACTAGAGGGGGGGACAATGAGCAGTTCTTC. Residues: CASSHTRGGDNEQFF.

The chain links TRBV6-1 to TRBJ1-5; D unresolved. CDR3 length equals 11 residues. V was pared by 9 bases and J by 5 bases, with 8 bases between. Looked up from germline, CDR1 is MNHNS and CDR2 is SASEGT. CDR3 amino acids: CASGQDQPQHF. The CDR3, as DNA: TGTGCCAGTGGGCAAGATCAGCCCCAGCATTTT.

This clonotype has only a few counts. The chain combines TRBV18 with TRBJ1-6, with 9 bases aligning to TRBD1. The CDR3 is 15 residues long. CDR1 and CDR2 (germline): KGHSH, LQKENI. With V trimmed by 6 bases and J by 7 bases, 7 bases remained unmatched. This chain's CDR3 is CASSQAGQGNSPLHF. The CDR3 coding sequence is TGTGCCAGCTCCCAGGCGGGACAGGGAAATTCACCCCTCCACTTT.

J is TRBJ2-2 and V is TRBV20-1; a possible D gene is TRBD2 (5 bases). V was cut by 0 bases and J by 2 bases, with 10 bases left in between. The CDR3 runs 15 residues. The V gene's germline CDR1 is DFQATT and CDR2 SNEGSKA (reference sequence). DNA for the CDR3: TGCAGTGCTAGAGAAGAGCGGAAAAACACCGGGGAGCTGTTTTTT. This gives the protein CSAREERKNTGELFF.

Many counts were recorded for this clonotype. The chain recombines TRBV12-3 or TRBV12-4 with TRBJ1-6; no definite D call. The CDR3 is made up of 13 amino acids. V was clipped by 1 base and J by 8 bases, with 6 bases between them. The CDR3, as DNA: TGTGCCAGCAGTTTAGTTGCTGATTCACCCCTCCACTTT. Its protein product is CASSLVADSPLHF.

This clonotype showed up just a few times. The rearrangement uses TRBV6-5 and TRBJ2-3; D gene unclear. The length of the CDR3 is 16 residues. The germline gives CDR1 MNHEY, CDR2 SVGAGI. V was pared by 3 bases and J by 0 bases, with 13 bases between. CDR3 loop: CASSYQLATSTDTQYF. The CDR3 coding sequence is TGTGCCAGCAGTTATCAACTGGCGACTAGCACAGATACGCAGTATTTT.

The V gene is TRBV29-1, the J gene TRBJ2-1, with 10 bases that match TRBD2. Germline trimming cut 2 bases from V and 0 bases from J; bases unmatched to any gene: 10. The CDR3 is made up of 18 amino acids. Per the germline V gene, CDR1 is SQVTM and CDR2 is ANQGSEA. The CDR3 sequence: CSVEIGTSVGSSYNEQFF. As DNA, the CDR3 is TGCAGCGTTGAAATAGGGACTAGCGTGGGGAGCTCCTACAATGAGCAGTTCTTC.

The V gene is TRBV11-1, the J gene TRBJ2-5; D possibly corresponds to TRBD2 (6 bases). V was shortened by 1 base and J by 4 bases, with 22 bases between the two germline ends. The germline V gene has CDR1 SGHAT and CDR2 FQDESV (reference sequence). The CDR3 consists of 18 residues. CDR3 residues: CASSLGGPAASVRETQYF. CDR3 nucleotides: TGTGCCAGCAGCTTAGGGGGCCCCGCGGCTAGCGTCCGAGAGACCCAGTACTTC.

This clonotype has more than one count but fewer than ten. V usage is TRBV7-9 and J usage is TRBJ2-3; D might be TRBD1 (5 bases). With 5 bases removed from V and 5 bases from J, the gap between germline ends came to 14 bases. The CDR3 sequence is 14 residues long. Per germline, CDR1 SEHNR and CDR2 FQNEAQ (reference sequence). CDR3 sequence: CASSPGHGGDTQYF. The CDR3 DNA sequence: TGTGCCAGCAGCCCCGGACATGGTGGAGATACGCAGTATTTT.

This clonotype was detected a few times. This sequence joins TRBV12-3 or TRBV12-4 and TRBJ2-3; 11 positions match TRBD2. Germline trimming cut 6 bases from V and 4 bases from J; bases unmatched to any gene: 12. The CDR3 has 17 amino acids. This CDR3 reads CASRLSGGAGSADTQYF. In DNA, the CDR3 is TGTGCCAGCAGACTTAGCGGGGGGGCGGGGTCGGCAGATACGCAGTATTTT.

This chain links TRBV19 with TRBJ1-2; 10 bases map to TRBD1. CDR3 length equals 15 residues. From germline, CDR1 is LNHDA and CDR2 SQIVND (reference sequence). The V segment lost 7 bases and the J segment 3 bases; nucleotides outside the gene matches: 8. Here the CDR3 reads CASNPDRGRDYGYTF. CDR3 nucleotide sequence: TGTGCCAGTAACCCAGACAGGGGGCGGGACTATGGCTACACCTTC.

The chain recombines TRBV20-1 with TRBJ1-4, with 7 bases that match TRBD1. Germline-derived CDR1 and CDR2 are DFQATT and SNEGSKA (reference sequence). The CDR3 contains 15 residues. The V segment lost 1 base and the J segment 0 bases; nucleotides outside the gene matches: 2. The CDR3 protein is CSARGGGTTNEKLFF. In DNA form, the CDR3 reads TGCAGTGCTAGAGGAGGGGGCACAACTAATGAAAAACTGTTTTTT.